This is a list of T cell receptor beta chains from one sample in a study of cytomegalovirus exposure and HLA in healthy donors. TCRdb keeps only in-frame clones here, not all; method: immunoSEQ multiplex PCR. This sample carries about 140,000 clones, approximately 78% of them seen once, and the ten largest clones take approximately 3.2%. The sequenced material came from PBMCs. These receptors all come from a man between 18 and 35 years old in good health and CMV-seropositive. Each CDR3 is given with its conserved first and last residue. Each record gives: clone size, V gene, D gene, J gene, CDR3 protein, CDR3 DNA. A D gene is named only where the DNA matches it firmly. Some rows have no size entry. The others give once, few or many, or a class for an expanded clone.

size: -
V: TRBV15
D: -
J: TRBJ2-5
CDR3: CATSRDRETQYF
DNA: TGTGCCACCAGCAGAGATCGAGAGACCCAGTACTTC

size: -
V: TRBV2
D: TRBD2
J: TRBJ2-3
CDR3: CASSERELQYF
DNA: TGTGCCAGCAGCGAGCGGGAGTTGCAGTATTTT

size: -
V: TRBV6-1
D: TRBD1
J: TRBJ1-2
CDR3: CASSEVTGTGIRGYTF
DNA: TGTGCCAGCAGTGAAGTTACCGGGACAGGTATCCGTGGCTACACCTTC

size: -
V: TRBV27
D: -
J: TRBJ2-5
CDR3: CASSLSRGETQYF
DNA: TGTGCCAGCAGTTTATCTCGGGGGGAGACCCAGTACTTC

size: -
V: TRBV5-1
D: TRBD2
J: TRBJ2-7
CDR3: CASSLVTKASLLASGSSYEQYF
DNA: TGCGCCAGCAGCTTGGTCACAAAGGCGAGTCTCCTCGCTAGCGGGAGCTCCTACGAGCAGTACTTC

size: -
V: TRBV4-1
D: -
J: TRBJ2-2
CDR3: CASSQDTGNTGELFF
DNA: TGCGCCAGCAGCCAAGATACGGGAAACACCGGGGAGCTGTTTTTT

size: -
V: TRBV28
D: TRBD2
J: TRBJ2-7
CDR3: CASSLKNRLAGSYEQYF
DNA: TGTGCCAGCAGTTTAAAAAACCGACTAGCGGGATCCTACGAGCAGTACTTC

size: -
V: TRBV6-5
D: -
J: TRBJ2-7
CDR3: CASGPSRGTYEQYF
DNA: TGTGCCAGCGGACCGAGCCGCGGGACCTACGAGCAGTACTTC

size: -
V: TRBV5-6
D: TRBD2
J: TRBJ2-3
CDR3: CASSFGLAQDTQYF
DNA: TGTGCCAGCAGCTTTGGACTAGCTCAGGATACGCAGTATTTT

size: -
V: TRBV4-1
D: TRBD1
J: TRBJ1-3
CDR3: CASSHMGQFSGNTIYF
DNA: TGCGCCAGCAGCCATATGGGACAGTTCTCTGGAAACACCATATATTTT

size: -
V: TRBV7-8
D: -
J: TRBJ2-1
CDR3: CASSLGGATYNEQFF
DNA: TGTGCCAGCAGCCTAGGGGGAGCAACCTACAATGAGCAGTTCTTC

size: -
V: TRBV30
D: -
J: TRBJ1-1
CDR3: CAWSVGGSYMNTEAFF
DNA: TGTGCCTGGAGTGTCGGGGGATCCTATATGAACACTGAAGCTTTCTTT

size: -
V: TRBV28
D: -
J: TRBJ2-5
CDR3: CASSRSGEETQYF
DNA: TGTGCCAGCAGTCGGTCAGGGGAAGAGACCCAGTACTTC

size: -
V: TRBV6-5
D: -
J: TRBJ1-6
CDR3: CASRAGNSPLHF
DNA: TGTGCCAGCAGAGCAGGGAATTCACCCCTCCACTTT

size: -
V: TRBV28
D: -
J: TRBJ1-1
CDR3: CASSSPGVVGNTEAFF
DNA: TGTGCCAGCAGTTCCCCAGGGGTTGTAGGAAACACTGAAGCTTTCTTT

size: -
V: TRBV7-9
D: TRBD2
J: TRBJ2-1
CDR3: CASSPRLASSYNEQFF
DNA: TGTGCCAGCAGCCCGCGACTAGCGAGCTCCTACAATGAGCAGTTCTTC

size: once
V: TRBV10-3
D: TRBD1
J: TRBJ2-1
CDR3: CANRGTGVSNEQFF
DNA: TGTGCCAACCGCGGGACAGGGGTCTCCAATGAGCAGTTCTTC

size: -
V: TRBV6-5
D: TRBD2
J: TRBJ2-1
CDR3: CAAGGTIYNEQFF
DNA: TGTGCCGCTGGCGGGACTATCTACAATGAGCAGTTCTTC

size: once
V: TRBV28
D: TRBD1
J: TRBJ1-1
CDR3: CASREGQGGTEAFF
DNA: TGTGCCAGCAGGGAGGGACAGGGGGGCACTGAAGCTTTCTTT

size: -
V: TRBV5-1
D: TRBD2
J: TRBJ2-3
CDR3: CASSFTGLAGTSTDTQYF
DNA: TGCGCCAGCAGCTTTACGGGACTAGCGGGAACCAGCACAGATACGCAGTATTTT

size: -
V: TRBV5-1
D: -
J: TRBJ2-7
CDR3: CASKPGQNFYEQYF
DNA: TGCGCCAGCAAACCTGGACAGAACTTCTACGAGCAGTACTTC

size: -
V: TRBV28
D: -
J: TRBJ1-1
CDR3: CASSLGTPPTEAFF
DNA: TGTGCCAGCAGTTTGGGGACACCCCCAACTGAAGCTTTCTTT

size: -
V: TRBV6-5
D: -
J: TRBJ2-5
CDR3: CASSYSQHQGDGTQYF
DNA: TGTGCCAGCAGTTACTCGCAGCATCAGGGTGATGGGACCCAGTACTTC

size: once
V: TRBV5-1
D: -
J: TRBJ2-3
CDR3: CASSSPPGLTTDTQYF
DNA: TGCGCCAGCAGCTCCCCACCGGGACTTACCACAGATACGCAGTATTTT

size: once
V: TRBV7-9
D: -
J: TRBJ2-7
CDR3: CSSSYRGGEQYF
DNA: TGTTCCAGCAGCTACAGGGGGGGCGAGCAGTACTTC

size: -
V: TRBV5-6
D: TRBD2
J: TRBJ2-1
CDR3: CASSLKGAGWGENEQFF
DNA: TGTGCCAGCAGCTTGAAGGGAGCGGGGTGGGGTGAGAATGAGCAGTTCTTC

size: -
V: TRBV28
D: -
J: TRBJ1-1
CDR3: CASNPGTPVTEAFF
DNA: TGTGCCAGCAACCCCGGGACACCGGTCACTGAAGCTTTCTTT

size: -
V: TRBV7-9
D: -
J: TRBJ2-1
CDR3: CASSLVTRSDDEQFF
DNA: TGTGCCAGCAGCTTAGTGACTAGGTCCGATGATGAGCAGTTCTTC

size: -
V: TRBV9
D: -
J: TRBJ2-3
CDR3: CASSVVHRPPPDTQYF
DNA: TGTGCCAGCAGCGTAGTGCACAGGCCCCCACCAGATACGCAGTATTTT

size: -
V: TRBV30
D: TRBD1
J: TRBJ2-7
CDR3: CAWSGGSDRVSGEQYF
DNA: TGTGCCTGGAGTGGGGGATCGGACAGGGTTTCCGGCGAGCAGTACTTC

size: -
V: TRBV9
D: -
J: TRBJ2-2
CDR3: CASSALSRSNTGELFF
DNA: TGTGCCAGCAGCGCCCTGTCACGGTCGAACACCGGGGAGCTGTTTTTT

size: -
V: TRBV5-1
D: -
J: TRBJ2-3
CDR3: CASSSSSRSTDTQYF
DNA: TGCGCCAGCAGCTCCTCTAGCAGGAGTACCGATACGCAGTATTTT

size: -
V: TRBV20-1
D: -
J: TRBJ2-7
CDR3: CSALLRGEQYF
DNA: TGCAGTGCTTTACTCAGAGGCGAGCAGTACTTC

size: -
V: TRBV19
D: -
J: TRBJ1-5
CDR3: CASSYGRGTQPQHF
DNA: TGTGCCAGTAGTTATGGGCGGGGGACTCAGCCCCAGCATTTT

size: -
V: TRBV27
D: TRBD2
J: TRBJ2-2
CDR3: CASRPTSFAFTGELFF
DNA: TGTGCCAGCAGGCCGACTAGCTTTGCATTCACCGGGGAGCTGTTTTTT

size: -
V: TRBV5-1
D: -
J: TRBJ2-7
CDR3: CASKISGSYEQYF
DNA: TGCGCCAGCAAAATTAGCGGCTCCTACGAGCAGTACTTC

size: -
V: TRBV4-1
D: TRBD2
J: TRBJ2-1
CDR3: CASSQLSGLAGADEQFF
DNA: TGCGCCAGCAGCCAACTATCGGGACTAGCGGGAGCTGATGAGCAGTTCTTC

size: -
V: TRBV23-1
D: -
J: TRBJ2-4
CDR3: CASSQSVRGNLAKNIQYF
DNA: TGCGCCAGCAGTCAATCGGTTCGGGGAAACCTAGCCAAAAACATTCAGTACTTC

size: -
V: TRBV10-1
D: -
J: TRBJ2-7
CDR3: CASSESGGRREQYF
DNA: TGCGCCAGCAGTGAGTCCGGCGGCCGAAGGGAGCAGTACTTC

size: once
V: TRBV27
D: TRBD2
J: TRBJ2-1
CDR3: CASAPGLAGDLEQFF
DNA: TGTGCCAGCGCCCCTGGACTAGCGGGAGATCTTGAGCAGTTCTTC

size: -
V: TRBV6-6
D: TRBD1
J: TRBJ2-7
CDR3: CASSSVTGTGRDEQYF
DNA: TGTGCCAGCAGCTCCGTGACCGGGACAGGGAGAGACGAGCAGTACTTC

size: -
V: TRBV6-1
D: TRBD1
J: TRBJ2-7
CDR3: CASSRTGVYEQYF
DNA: TGTGCCAGCAGTCGGACAGGGGTCTACGAGCAGTACTTC

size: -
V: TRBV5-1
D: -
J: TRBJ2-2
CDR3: CASSLADIGDWRDTGELFF
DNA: TGCGCCAGCAGCTTGGCCGACATTGGGGACTGGCGAGACACCGGGGAGCTGTTTTTT

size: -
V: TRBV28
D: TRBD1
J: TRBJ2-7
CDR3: CASRLQGTEQYF
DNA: TGTGCCAGCAGGCTACAGGGGACCGAGCAGTACTTC

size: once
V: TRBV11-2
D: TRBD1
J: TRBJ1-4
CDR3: CASRAGQGKLFF
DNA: TGTGCCAGCAGAGCGGGACAGGGGAAACTGTTTTTT

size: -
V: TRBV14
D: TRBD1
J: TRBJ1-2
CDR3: CASSLGQGYGYTF
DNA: TGTGCCAGCAGCCTTGGACAGGGATATGGCTACACCTTC

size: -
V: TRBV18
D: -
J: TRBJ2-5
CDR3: CASSPQQGIQETQYF
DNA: TGTGCCAGCTCACCGCAACAGGGCATCCAAGAGACCCAGTACTTC

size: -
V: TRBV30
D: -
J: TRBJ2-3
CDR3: CAWSRPGGTDTQYF
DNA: TGTGCCTGGAGTCGCCCGGGGGGCACAGATACGCAGTATTTT

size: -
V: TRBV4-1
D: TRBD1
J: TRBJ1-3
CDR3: CASSWDRVSGNTIYF
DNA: TGCGCCAGCAGCTGGGACAGGGTCTCTGGAAACACCATATATTTT

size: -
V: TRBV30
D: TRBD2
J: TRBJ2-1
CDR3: CAWSSHPGLAVGSSYNEQFF
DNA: TGTGCCTGGAGTTCTCACCCGGGACTAGCGGTCGGGAGCTCCTACAATGAGCAGTTCTTC

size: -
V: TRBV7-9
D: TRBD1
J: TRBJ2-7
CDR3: CASSTNRDRVYEQYF
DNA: TGTGCCAGCAGCACAAACCGGGACAGGGTCTACGAGCAGTACTTC